A selection of T cell receptor beta chains follows, all from one sample in a study of shared clonotypes between healthy human individuals. The data were produced by immunoSEQ multiplex PCR, yet TCRdb's version contains in-frame clones alone and is incomplete. The table lists some 2,000,000 clones, almost 96% of them singletons. The sequencing input was naive CD4+ T cells sorted from blood. The receptors derive from a man in his late teens or twenties in good health. Both conserved end residues are part of each CDR3. Fields, in order: clone size, D gene, V gene, J gene, CDR3 DNA, CDR3 protein. A D gene is named only where the DNA matches it firmly. The size of a clone is reported for some rows only, either as once, few or many, or as a class for expanded clones.

NA,TRBD1,TRBV4-1,TRBJ2-5,TGCGCCAGCAGCCGGGACAGGCAAGAGACCCAGTACTTC,CASSRDRQETQYF
NA,TRBD2,TRBV5-4,TRBJ2-1,TGTGCCAGCAGCCTGACTAGCGGGAGCATGACGCGGCAGTTCTTC,CASSLTSGSMTRQFF
once,NA,TRBV30,TRBJ1-5,TGTGCCTGGAGCCAGAGTGGGCTTAATCAGCCCCAGCATTTT,CAWSQSGLNQPQHF
NA,NA,TRBV29-1,TRBJ2-6,TGCAGCGTTGAAGGCGACTCTGGGGCCAACGTCCTGACTTTC,CSVEGDSGANVLTF
NA,NA,TRBV19,TRBJ2-5,TGTGCCAGTAGTATCTGGGGTCGAGAGGAGACCCAGTACTTC,CASSIWGREETQYF
NA,TRBD2,TRBV29-1,TRBJ2-7,TGCAGCGTTGATCCCCCTAGCGGGAGCTACGAGCAGTACTTC,CSVDPPSGSYEQYF
NA,NA,TRBV2,TRBJ1-1,TGTGCCAGCAGTGACGGGCAGGCGAACACTGAAGCTTTCTTT,CASSDGQANTEAFF
NA,NA,TRBV5-1,TRBJ2-3,TGCGCCAGCAGTATTGGGCGGGGAGTCACAGATACGCAGTATTTT,CASSIGRGVTDTQYF
NA,TRBD1,TRBV10-2,TRBJ1-4,TGCGCCAGCAGCCCGGGACAGGGGGCGCGACCCACTAATGAAAAACTGTTTTTT,CASSPGQGARPTNEKLFF
NA,NA,TRBV7-3,TRBJ2-1,TGTGCCAGCAGCCGCCCGGGGGATGAGCAGTTCTTC,CASSRPGDEQFF